One sample yielded the 30 T cell receptor beta chains listed below, sequenced in a study of OX40 agonist ivuxolimab in advanced cancers. Clones were sequenced by immunoSEQ multiplex PCR, and TCRdb holds only the in-frame ones, with some missing. The data contain around 92,000 clones, approximately 80% of them singletons. The material was CD4+ or CD8+ T cells sorted from blood, obtained in a trial of the OX40 agonist ivuxolimab. The receptors here all came from an adult with an advanced solid tumor such as melanoma, head and neck, liver or kidney cancer.

J is TRBJ1-2 and V is TRBV6-4, with D tentatively TRBD1 (6 bases). In germline, CDR1 is MRHNA, CDR2 SNTAGT. Trimming removed 3 bases at V and 11 bases at J, with 10 bases between. The CDR3 covers 11 residues. CDR3 region: CASSEGGAYTF. For the CDR3, the DNA is TGTGCCAGCAGTGAGGGGGGGGCGTACACCTTC.

The chain uses TRBV29-1 and TRBJ2-5; perhaps D is TRBD1 or TRBD2 (6 bases each). The CDR3 runs 15 residues. Looked up from germline, CDR1 is SQVTM and CDR2 is ANQGSEA. V was trimmed by 3 bases and J by 4 bases, leaving 18 bases between them. CDR3 sequence: CSVERGTSGRETQYF. The CDR3 DNA sequence: TGCAGCGTTGAGAGAGGGACATCCGGGAGAGAGACCCAGTACTTC.

The chain carries TRBV2 and TRBJ2-7, with D possibly being TRBD2 (7 bases). From germline, CDR1 is SNHLY and CDR2 FYNNEI. V dropped 8 bases and J dropped 0 bases, with 14 bases sitting between them. The CDR3 length is 14 residues. The CDR3 is CASGGAVSSYEQYF. The CDR3 DNA is TGTGCCAGCGGGGGGGCGGTCAGCTCCTACGAGCAGTACTTC. The entire variable domain, with the rest obtained from reference TRBV2 and TRBJ2-7, is as follows: EPEVTQTPSHQVTQMGQEVILRCVPISNHLYFYWYRQILGQKVEFLVSFYNNEISEKSEIFDDQFSVERPDGSNFTLKIRSTKLEDSAMYFCASGGAVSSYEQYFGPGTRLTVT.

This chain connects TRBV7-9 to TRBJ2-7; no reliable D call. The CDR3 consists of 14 residues. Germline V gene lookup returns CDR1 SEHNR and CDR2 FQNEAQ (reference sequence). V shed 5 bases and J shed 0 bases, with 11 bases lying between them. The CDR3 DNA sequence: TGTGCCAGCAGCCCGACACAGTACTCCTACGAGCAGTACTTC. Translating gives CASSPTQYSYEQYF.

The CDR3 bases are TGCGCCAGCAGCCCGACCTCGGGTGCTAATGAAAAACTGTTTTTT. Its protein is CASSPTSGANEKLFF. The chain couples TRBV4-3 to TRBJ1-4; D is unresolved. Germline V gene lookup returns CDR1 LGHNA and CDR2 YSLEER. This CDR3 is 15 amino acids long. Trimming left V 4 bases short and J 3 bases short, with 12 bases between.

Points on this clone: Within the sample, other DNA sequences also encode this same CDR3. V and J are TRBV5-4 and TRBJ2-1, with D possibly matching TRBD2 (7 bases). Trimming stripped 2 bases from V and 8 bases from J, with 11 bases between. From germline, CDR1 is SGHNT and CDR2 YYREEE (reference sequence). The CDR3 sequence is 13 residues long. The CDR3 nucleotides are TGTGCCAGCAGCTTAAGGGGGGGTGATGAGCAGTTCTTC. This encodes CASSLRGGDEQFF.

This clone showed up just a few times. The V and J genes are TRBV4-2 and TRBJ2-2; D uncertain. The germline CDR1 and CDR2 sequences are LGHNA and YNFKEQ. V was pared by 0 bases and J by 8 bases, with 10 bases between. This CDR3 spans 14 amino acids. The CDR3 region is CASSQEPLEGELFF. As DNA, the CDR3 is TGTGCCAGCAGCCAAGAGCCTCTTGAAGGGGAGCTGTTTTTT.

CDR3: CASSVAGGENSPLHF. DNA for the CDR3: TGTGCCAGCAGCGTAGCAGGGGGCGAAAATTCACCCCTCCACTTT. V and J are TRBV9 and TRBJ1-6; TRBD1 aligns across 8 bases. V was clipped by 0 bases and J by 7 bases; unmatched bases: 3. This CDR3 comprises 15 residues. Germline lookup yields CDR1 SGDLS and CDR2 YYNGEE.

The V gene is TRBV10-3, the J gene TRBJ2-2, with D possibly being TRBD1 (5 bases). Between the trimmed V and J ends, which lost 8 bases and 2 bases, there was a span of 21 bases. Germline CDR1 and CDR2: ENHRY and SYGVKD. The CDR3 is 17 residues long. This CDR3 reads CAIGARLTTPNTGELFF. CDR3 nucleotide sequence: TGTGCCATCGGGGCTAGGCTCACTACCCCAAACACCGGGGAGCTGTTTTTT.

J is TRBJ1-1 and V is TRBV19; D might be TRBD1 (6 bases). CDR1 is LNHDA, CDR2 SQIVND, per germline (reference sequence). The V gene lost 4 bases and the J gene lost 6 bases, with 12 bases spanning the gap. The CDR3 runs to 13 residues. The CDR3 protein is CASSTTWGPEAFF. The DNA of the CDR3 is TGTGCCAGTAGTACGACCTGGGGGCCTGAAGCTTTCTTT.

There are a few counts of this clone. The V gene is TRBV2, the J gene TRBJ1-1; 7 nucleotides align to TRBD1. Trimming cost V 5 bases and J 4 bases; bases outside gene matches: 7. The CDR3 is 14 residues long. Germline assignment: CDR1 SNHLY and CDR2 FYNNEI. CDR3 DNA sequence: TGTGCCAGCAGTCCACAGGGGTTGGGCACTGAAGCTTTCTTT. Its protein product is CASSPQGLGTEAFF.

The chain is built from TRBV4-3 and TRBJ1-3; unclear D gene. This CDR3 is 13 amino acids long. Germline-derived CDR1 and CDR2 are LGHNA and YSLEER. V was cut by 0 bases and J by 4 bases, with 4 bases left in between. The CDR3 sequence: CASSQDAGNTIYF. CDR3 coding DNA: TGCGCCAGCAGCCAAGATGCCGGAAACACCATATATTTT.

As DNA, the CDR3 is TGCGCCAGCAGCTTCACAGGCCTGGGGACCGGGGAGCTGTTTTTT. Residues: CASSFTGLGTGELFF. This rearrangement joins TRBV5-1 to TRBJ2-2, with D tentatively TRBD1 (5 bases). The germline gives CDR1 SGHRS, CDR2 YFSETQ. Trimming shortened V by 2 bases and J by 5 bases, and 13 bases separated the two germline ends. CDR3 size: 15 residues. Supplemented by reference TRBV5-1 and TRBJ2-2, the full variable domain reads KAGVTQTPRYLIKTRGQQVTLSCSPISGHRSVSWYQQTPGQGLQFLFEYFSETQRNKGNFPGRFSGRQFSNSRSEMNVSTLELGDSALYLCASSFTGLGTGELFFGEGSRLTVL.

The CDR3 spells CASSPHGQGIEKLFF. The DNA for the CDR3 is TGCGCCAGCAGCCCCCACGGACAGGGGATTGAAAAACTGTTTTTT. V and J are TRBV5-1 and TRBJ1-4; 9 bases match TRBD1. The CDR3 spans 15 residues. CDR1 and CDR2 (germline): SGHRS, YFSETQ. J gave up 7 bases and V 4 bases, and 8 bases lay outside the gene matches.

The J gene is TRBJ1-1, the V gene TRBV4-3, with D unclear. Trimming shortened V by 4 bases and J by 1 base, and 7 bases separated the two germline ends. CDR3 length: 13 amino acids. Germline V gives CDR1 LGHNA, CDR2 YSLEER. CDR3 nucleotides: TGCGCCAGCAGCCGAGATTGGAACACTGAAGCTTTCTTT. Amino acids: CASSRDWNTEAFF.

The chain couples TRBV2 to TRBJ1-6; perhaps TRBD1 as D (6 bases). The CDR3 is 15 amino acids. Trimming removed 11 bases at V and 6 bases at J, with 20 bases between. Germline V gives CDR1 SNHLY, CDR2 FYNNEI. CDR3 nucleotide sequence: TGTGCCGGCCGATCCCGGACAGACAGTAATTCACCCCTCCACTTT. Translated, it gives CAGRSRTDSNSPLHF.

V and J are TRBV11-2 and TRBJ2-3, with D perhaps assigned TRBD1 or TRBD2 (7 bases each). The CDR3 extends over 15 amino acids. Trimming left V 5 bases short and J 6 bases short, with 18 bases between. Looked up from germline, CDR1 is SGHAT and CDR2 is FQNNGV. CDR3 sequence: CASSKPRGGPDTQYF. The CDR3 DNA follows: TGTGCCAGCAGCAAGCCCAGGGGGGGGCCGGATACGCAGTATTTT.

The CDR3 loop is CASSSLGGGRVSHYGYTF. CDR3 nucleotide sequence: TGTGCCAGCAGCTCATTAGGGGGTGGGAGGGTATCGCACTATGGCTACACCTTC. The genes are TRBV7-2 and TRBJ1-2, with D perhaps TRBD1 (6 bases). The CDR3 extends over 18 amino acids. Germline assignment: CDR1 SGHTA and CDR2 FQGNSA. The V and J ends lost 4 bases and 3 bases respectively, with 24 bases between them.

The chain carries TRBV6-5 and TRBJ2-1, with D possibly matching TRBD1 (6 bases). The CDR3 spans 14 residues. CDR1 and CDR2 (germline): MNHEY, SVGAGI. Trimming cost V 2 bases and J 4 bases, with 9 bases left between them. The CDR3 here is CASSYRTEYNEQFF. CDR3 nucleotides: TGTGCCAGCAGTTACCGGACAGAATACAATGAGCAGTTCTTC.

V is TRBV7-9 and J is TRBJ1-3; D is possibly TRBD1 (5 bases). The V and J ends lost 5 bases and 0 bases respectively, with 17 bases between them. From germline, CDR1 is SEHNR and CDR2 FQNEAQ (reference sequence). The CDR3 loop spans 17 amino acids. CDR3 sequence: CASSPGWDGLSGNTIYF. The CDR3 DNA is TGTGCCAGCAGCCCCGGATGGGACGGCCTCTCTGGAAACACCATATATTTT.

The chain links TRBV7-2 to TRBJ2-7; TRBD1 aligns across 7 bases. Germline V gives CDR1 SGHTA, CDR2 FQGNSA. This CDR3 has 14 amino acids. The V segment lost 6 bases and the J segment 0 bases; nucleotides outside the gene matches: 5. In DNA form, the CDR3 reads TGTGCCAGCAGTATAGACAGGGACTCCTACGAGCAGTACTTC. As protein: CASSIDRDSYEQYF.

The rearrangement uses TRBV5-4 and TRBJ2-3, with D possibly being TRBD2 (6 bases). This CDR3 is 15 amino acids long. V was clipped by 0 bases and J by 3 bases, with 11 bases between them. From germline, CDR1 is SGHNT and CDR2 YYREEE (reference sequence). DNA for the CDR3: TGTGCCAGCAGCTTGGTGTCAGGGAGGACAGATACGCAGTATTTT. Protein sequence: CASSLVSGRTDTQYF.

The J gene is TRBJ2-3, the V gene TRBV7-2; D gene uncertain. In germline, CDR1 is SGHTA, CDR2 FQGNSA. The CDR3 is made up of 14 amino acids. With 3 bases removed from V and 2 bases from J, the gap between germline ends came to 9 bases. The CDR3 reads CASSLVKNTDTQYF. DNA of the CDR3: TGTGCCAGCAGCTTGGTAAAGAACACAGATACGCAGTATTTT.

This clone showed up just once. This chain joins TRBV7-2 and TRBJ2-7; D may be TRBD2 (6 bases). The germline V and J ends were trimmed by 3 bases and 4 bases, with 13 bases remaining between them. CDR3 length: 14 amino acids. Germline V gives CDR1 SGHTA, CDR2 FQGNSA. CDR3 protein: CASSLSRDLYEQYF. CDR3 DNA: TGTGCCAGCAGCTTGTCACGGGACTTATACGAGCAGTACTTC.

This chain connects TRBV28 to TRBJ2-5, with D perhaps TRBD2 (6 bases). The CDR3 totals 14 residues. Germline V lookup: CDR1 MDHEN, CDR2 SYDVKM. V shed 4 bases and J shed 2 bases, with 11 bases lying between them. In nucleotides, the CDR3 is TGTGCCAGCAGTTCCGGGACTGCACAAGAGACCCAGTACTTC. Its protein is CASSSGTAQETQYF.

The genes are TRBV5-1 and TRBJ1-5; the D gene is possibly TRBD1 (5 bases). With 0 bases removed from V and 5 bases from J, the gap between germline ends came to 12 bases. The CDR3 loop spans 15 amino acids. Germline V gives CDR1 SGHRS, CDR2 YFSETQ. The DNA for the CDR3 is TGCGCCAGCAGCTTGGCCGGGAGAGGGGATCAGCCCCAGCATTTT. As protein: CASSLAGRGDQPQHF.

In this sample, this clone turned up a few times. V is TRBV7-9 and J is TRBJ1-4; D is unresolved. The CDR3 has 14 amino acids. Germline V gene lookup returns CDR1 SEHNR and CDR2 FQNEAQ (reference sequence). Between the trimmed V and J ends, which lost 5 bases and 3 bases, there was a span of 10 bases. CDR3 sequence reads: CASSRGLPNEKLFF. CDR3 DNA sequence: TGTGCCAGCAGCAGAGGGCTCCCTAATGAAAAACTGTTTTTT.

The chain employs TRBV9 and TRBJ1-1; possible D gene TRBD1, 6 bases. The CDR3 loop spans 15 amino acids. The germline CDR1 and CDR2 sequences are SGDLS and YYNGEE. V was shortened by 3 bases and J by 3 bases, with 15 bases between the two germline ends. The CDR3 is CASSELMGADTEAFF. The CDR3 bases are TGTGCCAGCAGCGAACTTATGGGGGCGGACACTGAAGCTTTCTTT.

This clone was seen a single time. This rearrangement joins TRBV15 to TRBJ2-7, with TRBD2 identical over 10 bases. Looked up from germline, CDR1 is LNHNV and CDR2 is YYDKDF (reference sequence). The CDR3 totals 15 residues. V lost 0 bases and J lost 6; bases outside the gene matches: 5. The CDR3 region has the DNA TGTGCCACCAGCAGAGACAGCGGGGGGGCATCCGAGCAGTACTTC. This sequence encodes CATSRDSGGASEQYF.

V is TRBV4-1 and J is TRBJ1-6; possible D gene TRBD1, 5 bases. Germline CDR1 and CDR2: MGHRA and YSYEKL. This CDR3 has 18 residues. The germline V and J ends were trimmed by 0 bases and 2 bases, with 14 bases remaining between them. The CDR3 nucleotides are TGCGCCAGCAGCCAAGATCGAGGGGTCGGTCCCTATAATTCACCCCTCCACTTT. Translation gives CASSQDRGVGPYNSPLHF.